The present T cell receptor beta chain was sequenced within a study of blood T cell repertoires in COVID-19. Study summary: Both acute and convalescent COVID-19 samples were obtained from the United States, Italy and Spain. Sources were T cells, B-cell-depleted T cells, or PBMCs; the material itself was cDNA or gDNA.

In the source study's methods: Quantification of nucleated cells was approximated via reference gene primer amplification. TCRdb keeps only in-frame clones here, not all; method: immunoSEQ multiplex PCR. V and J calls and clone size are copied from that table; D and trimming were computed from the DNA. The profile shows about 82,000 clones, 80% of them singletons. The germline V and J ends were trimmed by 0 bases and 0 bases, with 16 bases remaining between them. In germline, CDR1 is SGHNT, CDR2 YYREEE (reference sequence). This CDR3 comprises 17 residues. This sequence originates from a woman between 35 and 50 years old with active or convalescent COVID-19. Input material: peripheral blood. The chain links TRBV5-4 to TRBJ2-7, with D possibly being TRBD1 (5 bases). The DNA of the CDR3 is TGTGCCAGCAGCTTGGGCGACTTTAGGGGTCTCTCCTACGAGCAGTACTTC. Its translation is CASSLGDFRGLSYEQYF.